These 22 T cell receptor beta chains came from one sample sequenced in a study of blood T cell repertoires in COVID-19. Data came from immunoSEQ multiplex PCR; TCRdb stores just in-frame clones and leaves some out. There are 150,000 to 180,000 clones in the sample; around 83% occur only once, and about 29% lies in the top ten. The sample consisted of peripheral blood. The receptors here all came from an older woman with acute or convalescent COVID-19.

V is TRBV10-3 and J is TRBJ2-7; no reliable D call. CDR3 length: 15 amino acids. Germline lookup yields CDR1 ENHRY and CDR2 SYGVKD. Trimming cost V 6 bases and J 1 base, with 16 bases left between them. CDR3 sequence (DNA): TGTGCCATCAGCCCCCTGGTGGCGGAGTCCTACGAGCAGTACTTC. This translates into CAISPLVAESYEQYF.

In this sample, this clone turned up once. The DNA for the CDR3 is TGTGCCAGTAGTCCTTTTGGCGGCCAAGAGACCCAGTACTTC. Translation: CASSPFGGQETQYF. The chain joins TRBV19 to TRBJ2-5, with no clear D. CDR1 and CDR2 (germline): LNHDA, SQIVND (reference sequence). Between the trimmed V and J ends, which lost 5 bases and 1 base, there was a span of 11 bases. The CDR3 is made up of 14 amino acids.

The rearrangement uses TRBV7-8 and TRBJ2-3; 13 bases are shared with TRBD2. The CDR3 covers 18 residues. Trimming at V came to 4 bases and at J to 4 bases, leaving 11 bases not matched to a gene. The germline V gene encodes CDR1 SGHVS and CDR2 FQNEAQ. CDR3 bases: TGTGCCAGCAGCTCGCCCTACCGGACTAGCGGGGGAGCAGATACGCAGTATTTT. This sequence encodes CASSSPYRTSGGADTQYF.

The chain links TRBV7-9 to TRBJ1-1; a weak D match, TRBD1 (5 bases). Trimming shortened V by 0 bases and J by 7 bases, and 9 bases separated the two germline ends. There are 13 residues in the CDR3. CDR1 SEHNR and CDR2 FQNEAQ come from the germline V gene (reference sequence). CDR3 region: CASSLARRVEAFF. Here the CDR3 DNA reads TGTGCCAGCAGCTTAGCCCGCAGGGTTGAAGCTTTCTTT.

This clone was counted a few times. The rearrangement joins TRBV21-1 to TRBJ2-7; the D segment call TRBD2 is taken from the table without a DNA check. TRBV21-1 is a listed pseudogene. The CDR3 consists of 15 residues. The CDR3 DNA is TGTGCCAGCAGCAAAGTCCAAGGGGAGGTGTACGAGCAGTACGTC. It specifies CASSKVQGEVYEQYV.

This clone appeared a few times. This chain joins TRBV11-2 and TRBJ1-4; 8 nucleotides match TRBD1. Germline V gene data show CDR1 as SGHAT and CDR2 as FQNNGV. Germline trimming cut 4 bases from V and 4 bases from J; bases unmatched to any gene: 11. The CDR3 contains 17 residues. The CDR3 bases are TGTGCCAGCAGCTCTTACAGGGGGAGCAACGGTAATGAAAAACTGTTTTTT. It specifies CASSSYRGSNGNEKLFF.

The gene calls are TRBV5-1 and TRBJ1-1, with TRBD1 identical over 7 bases. The V gene end was trimmed by 4 bases and the J gene end by 0 bases; junction bases not matched to a gene: 6. CDR1 and CDR2 from the germline V gene are SGHRS and YFSETQ. This CDR3 spans 15 amino acids. The CDR3 here is CASSLDRSMNTEAFF. Written as DNA, the CDR3 is TGCGCCAGCAGCCTGGACAGGTCTATGAACACTGAAGCTTTCTTT.

This clone ranks as medium-sized (0.01 to 0.1%). Other nucleotide sequences in the sample specify the same CDR3. The CDR3 sequence: CASSFGQGREKLFF. Here the CDR3 DNA reads TGTGCCAGCAGTTTCGGACAGGGAAGGGAAAAACTGTTTTTT. The chain has TRBV28 and TRBJ1-4, with 8 bases matching TRBD1. From germline, CDR1 is MDHEN and CDR2 SYDVKM. CDR3 size: 14 residues. J was trimmed by 8 bases and V by 3 bases; bases with no gene match: 5. The variable domain in full, with the rest retrieved from reference TRBV28 and TRBJ1-4, is DVKVTQSSRYLVKRTGEKVFLECVQDMDHENMFWYRQDPGLGLRLIYFSYDVKMKEKGDIPEGYSVSREKKERFSLILESASTNQTSMYLCASSFGQGREKLFFGSGTQLSVL.

This chain joins TRBV28 and TRBJ2-1; 7 bases are shared with TRBD1. Germline CDR1 is MDHEN and CDR2 is SYDVKM. With 5 bases clipped from V and 6 bases from J, the junction kept 7 bases outside the gene matches. The CDR3 contains 14 residues. The CDR3 spells CASSIDRAPNEQFF. The CDR3 DNA follows: TGTGCCAGCAGTATCGACAGGGCCCCCAATGAGCAGTTCTTC. The full variable domain, in which reference TRBV28 and TRBJ2-1 provide the parts outside the CDR3, is DVKVTQSSRYLVKRTGEKVFLECVQDMDHENMFWYRQDPGLGLRLIYFSYDVKMKEKGDIPEGYSVSREKKERFSLILESASTNQTSMYLCASSIDRAPNEQFFGPGTRLTVL.

The rearrangement joins TRBV20-1 to TRBJ1-2; no clear D gene. The length of the CDR3 is 11 residues. V was clipped by 6 bases and J by 4 bases, with 9 bases between them. Per germline, CDR1 DFQATT and CDR2 SNEGSKA (reference sequence). For the CDR3, the DNA is TGCAGTGCCGAGGCGCGCTATGGCTACACCTTC. Translating gives CSAEARYGYTF.

The CDR3 DNA reads as TGTGCCAGCAGTGAGGTCAGGTCCGGGGAGCTGTTTTTT. Its translation: CASSEVRSGELFF. This chain uses TRBV2 with TRBJ2-2; D is uncertain. CDR3 size: 13 residues. Germline V gene data show CDR1 as SNHLY and CDR2 as FYNNEI. V gave up 3 bases and J gave up 6 bases, with 8 bases separating them.

The CDR3, as DNA: TGTGCCAGCAGCCACGGGACAGGGAGGGTCAACACCATATATTTT. Its protein product is CASSHGTGRVNTIYF. The chain uses TRBV14 and TRBJ1-3; 9 positions match TRBD1. Per the germline V gene, CDR1 is SGHDN and CDR2 is FVKESK. Trimming cost V 3 bases and J 7 bases; bases outside gene matches: 7. The CDR3 is 15 residues long.

The chain carries TRBV5-5 and TRBJ1-6; 7 bases fit TRBD1. Germline CDR1 reads SGHKS; CDR2 reads YYEKEE (reference sequence). This CDR3 region has 16 residues. The V gene end was trimmed by 4 bases and the J gene end by 4 bases; junction bases not matched to a gene: 8. The CDR3 nucleotides are TGTGCCAGCAGCCCGTTCAGGGACAGTTATAATTCACCCCTCCACTTT. It codes for CASSPFRDSYNSPLHF.

The J gene is TRBJ1-1, the V gene TRBV6-5; 8 nucleotides line up with TRBD1. Trimming took 6 bases from V and 3 from J; bases not matched to a gene: 6. Looked up from germline, CDR1 is MNHEY and CDR2 is SVGAGI. The CDR3 runs to 14 residues. CDR3 DNA sequence: TGTGCCAGCAGCCTACAGGGGGAATACACTGAAGCTTTCTTT. It is translated as CASSLQGEYTEAFF.

The gene calls are TRBV6-6 and TRBJ2-2, with D possibly TRBD1 on 5 matching bases. The CDR3 is 14 residues long. Germline CDR1 MNHNY, CDR2 SVGAGI (reference sequence). The V end was cut by 6 bases, the J end by 1 base, with 9 bases between. CDR3 amino acids: CASRTDRNTGELFF. Here the CDR3 DNA reads TGTGCCAGCAGAACCGACAGGAACACCGGGGAGCTGTTTTTT.

This chain connects TRBV9 to TRBJ2-2; 7 bases agree with TRBD1. The V segment lost 1 base and the J segment 4 bases; nucleotides outside the gene matches: 7. CDR3 length: 16 amino acids. Germline CDR1 SGDLS, CDR2 YYNGEE. CDR3 protein: CASSVLGTAATGELFF. Written as DNA, the CDR3 is TGTGCCAGCAGCGTACTCGGGACAGCTGCCACCGGGGAGCTGTTTTTT.

The chain joins TRBV10-3 to TRBJ1-1; D perhaps matches TRBD1 (6 bases). There are 14 residues in the CDR3. The germline V and J ends were trimmed by 0 bases and 4 bases, with 9 bases remaining between them. The germline V gene has CDR1 ENHRY and CDR2 SYGVKD. The CDR3 DNA is TGTGCCATCAGTGAGTCTCAGGGGTTCACTGAAGCTTTCTTT. Translated, it gives CAISESQGFTEAFF.

The table lists this clone with a count of one. V gene TRBV20-1 combines with J gene TRBJ2-1, with 9 bases matching TRBD2. This CDR3 has 15 amino acids. Per the germline V gene, CDR1 is DFQATT and CDR2 is SNEGSKA (reference sequence). V was clipped by 3 bases and J by 6 bases; unmatched bases: 9. The CDR3 DNA follows: TGCAGTGCTAGTTCCGGCGGGGGGGTTCTCAATGAGCAGTTCTTC. Residues: CSASSGGGVLNEQFF.

The CDR3 region has the DNA TGTGCCAGCAGTTACGGTGGGACTGCGGAAGCTTTCTTT. Its translation is CASSYGGTAEAFF. This chain links TRBV6-2 or TRBV6-3 with TRBJ1-1; TRBD1 is a possible D gene (5 bases). Deletions cut 2 bases from V and 8 bases from J, with 12 bases between. Germline V lookup: CDR1 MNHEY, CDR2 SVGEGT. The length of the CDR3 is 13 residues.

The chain recombines TRBV30 with TRBJ1-1; D gene unclear. The germline V gene encodes CDR1 GTSNPN and CDR2 SVGIG (reference sequence). The CDR3 runs to 13 residues. Trimming took 0 bases from V and 2 from J, leaving 7 bases between them. The CDR3 spells CAWSVQSNTEAFF. CDR3 sequence (DNA): TGTGCCTGGAGTGTACAGTCAAACACTGAAGCTTTCTTT.

V gene TRBV30 combines with J gene TRBJ1-3, with a tentative D call TRBD1 (5 bases). The CDR3 loop spans 13 amino acids. Germline assignment: CDR1 GTSNPN and CDR2 SVGIG (reference sequence). V lost 5 bases, J lost 1 base, and 9 bases lay in between. Here the CDR3 reads CAWGGASGNTIYF. The CDR3 nucleotides are TGTGCCTGGGGAGGGGCGTCTGGAAACACCATATATTTT. Combining the CDR3 with reference TRBV30 and TRBJ1-3 gives the whole variable domain SQTIHQWPATLVQPVGSPLSLECTVEGTSNPNLYWYRQAAGRGLQLLFYSVGIGQISSEVPQNLSASRPQDRQFILSSKKLLLSDSGFYLCAWGGASGNTIYFGEGSWLTVV.

This clone turned up a few times. V is TRBV10-1 and J is TRBJ2-1, with 8 bases aligning to TRBD1. V lost 1 base and J lost 4; bases outside the gene matches: 9. The CDR3 totals 17 residues. From germline, CDR1 is WNHNN and CDR2 SYGVQD (reference sequence). The CDR3 coding sequence is TGCGCCAGCAGTGAGTTCGTAGGGCAGGGGGCTTACAATGAGCAGTTCTTC. Amino acid sequence: CASSEFVGQGAYNEQFF.